In its sample, the clone carrying this TCR beta chain was seen a few times. Per the germline V gene, CDR1 is KGHSH and CDR2 is LQKENI. The CDR3 is 18 residues long. J lost 2 bases, V lost 1 base, and 13 bases had no gene match. A second PCR of 7 to 11 cycles used a sample-barcoded 5' primer and a J-beta primer mix. Each CDR3 protein gets one entry after TCRdb re-called the 5' RACE reads with MiXCR. The sample consists of about 780,000 distinct CDR3 sequences, 35% to 60% of them appearing once. These data are taken from a study of blood T cells in healthy people across ages. Sequencing was done on a sample of blood. The chain combines TRBV18 with TRBJ2-5; the match to TRBD2 covers 7 bases. This TCR derives from a man older than 75 in good health. CDR3 DNA: TGTGCCAGCTCACCACAAGACGTCGCGGCTAGCGGACAAGAGACCCAGTACTTC. Translation gives CASSPQDVAASGQETQYF.